This T cell receptor (beta chain) was sequenced for a study of shared clonotypes between healthy human individuals (dated by TCRdb to the early 2020s). Context from the whole study: The cohort included three men and a couple of women between 18 and 49 years of age. Between about 0.85 and 9.5 billion PBMCs per donor were obtained by leukapheresis. Different laboratories and diverse techniques were used to prepare libraries and sequence TCR repertoires, to increase sequencing depth and limit assay-specific biases. Blood TCR repertoires of four to six healthy adults were deeply sequenced to estimate repertoire size and the extent of clonotype sharing between individuals. For each donor, three plates each were used for CD4 naive and CD4 memory, two plates were used for CD8 naive, and one plate was used for CD8 memory. The paper as a whole reports these results and caveats: Higher generation probabilities were observed for clonotypes shared by all four sorted-subset donors than for non-shared clonotypes. Based on pairwise subsampling, the degree of clonotype sharing among donors was expected to be affected by sequencing depth. Incomplete sequencing was indicated by rarefaction of sorted-subset datasets, despite the large sequencing depth. Sampling was restricted to blood, and TCR repertoires in tissues likely differ from the TCR repertoires found in blood. Naive subsets generally had larger estimated clonotype richness than memory subsets. Across four donors, about 5% of naive CD4, around 3.3% of naive CD8, around 2.5% of memory CD4, and about 0.44% of memory CD8 clonotypes were shared. Because the study included only a small number of donors, the genetic and exposure-history diversity represented was limited.

The CDR3 runs 14 amino acids, cysteine and phenylalanine included. Just the 42-base CDR3 DNA is kept, in frame starting at base 1. Trimming takes 2 bases from V and 4 bases from J, and the germline ends sit 11 bases apart. The CDR1 and CDR2 encoded by the germline V gene are MNHEY and SVGAGI. Healthy HIV-negative adults with no recently reported acute infections or vaccinations were included as donors. Every donor was a Caucasian adult living in Nashville, Tennessee, USA. CD4+ T cells were enriched by magnetic negative selection; naive cells were then positively selected on CD45RA, and the negative fraction formed the memory subset. Blood was obtained by leukapheresis, after which PBMCs were separated by Ficoll-Histopaque density gradient centrifugation and cryopreserved in liquid nitrogen vapor phase. Purity and quantity of every magnetically sorted T cell population were checked by analytical flow cytometry. Genomic DNA was isolated from every sorted fraction and measured by UV absorbance on a Nanodrop 2000c.

In regard to this clone: Its antigen is currently not known. No base quality values were provided; no much bigger clone lies one nucleotide off.

TCR CDR3 regions were amplified from genomic DNA by multiplex PCR using the deep immunoSEQ assay. Extracted genomic DNA from each cell subset was distributed evenly across all wells of several immunoSEQ 96-well plates, and each plate was treated as a replicate. For sorted subsets, about 210 ng of genomic DNA, equivalent to around 29,000 T cell genomes, went into each replicate PCR. Purified libraries were measured with a Qubit 3.0 fluorometer, size-checked on a Bioanalyzer 2100, and measured again with the KAPA Library Quantification kit. A separate single-read 150-cycle Illumina NextSeq 550 flow cell was used to sequence each immunoSEQ 96-well plate. The paper's processing steps were these. Because the immunoSEQ output held only junctional sequences and lacked quality scores, the filtering could not match the filtering applied to full-length reads. Sequences were annotated with PyIR, a Python wrapper for IgBLAST v1.9, and V/J genes and CDR3 were assigned using IMGT germline references. Reads with weak V/J assignments (E-value above 1e-6), missing CDR3, stop codons, out-of-frame junctions, or ambiguous translated residues were removed. A V3J clonotype was defined by an identical inferred V gene, J gene, and CDR3 amino acid sequence. The percentage overlap between two repertoires was calculated by dividing the number of shared unique clonotypes by the size of the smaller repertoire. Richness of each repertoire was evaluated using RTK rarefaction, the Chao1 estimator, and Recon v2.1 estimates of unobserved clonotypes. Generation probabilities for all TCRbeta clonotypes obtained by the gDNA method from several donors were computed using OLGA. TCRdb stores this immuneACCESS table with in-frame sequences only. Part of the clones is absent; in the studies checked, under half of the shortfall reflects unresolved V genes, and no reason is known for the rest. V and J calls and clone size are copied from that table; D and trimming were computed from the DNA. A total of 2 million to 2.5 million clones appear in this sample, approximately 93% of them only once. The ten largest clones capture about 0.39% of the sample.

The sequence was collected from a man aged 18 to 29 in good health. Some clones in this sample may be carry-over from other donors' samples. The receptor chain draws on TRBV6-5 and TRBJ1-2; the D gene is perhaps TRBD1, on 5 matching bases. Input material: naive CD4+ T cells from PBMCs. What the cell subset or site label conveys for this sample: CD45RA+ positively selected. CDR3 region: CASSYGGVPYGYTF. At the DNA level, the sequence is TGTGCCAGCAGTTACGGGGGGGTACCCTATGGCTACACCTTC.